This TCR beta chain appears in the sequencing data of a study of shared clonotypes between healthy human individuals. The V gene's germline CDR1 is SGHRS and CDR2 YFSETQ. The CDR3 totals 15 residues. Trimming pared 1 base from V and 3 bases from J, leaving 11 bases between. Donors, healthy HIV-negative adults, lacked recent acute infections or vaccinations. The table came from immunoSEQ multiplex PCR; TCRdb's copy has only in-frame clones and leaves some out. Found here are more than 400,000 clones, roughly 80% of them singletons; the top ten hold about 12%. This receptor was obtained from a woman between 35 and 50 years old in good health. Some clones in this sample may be carry-over from other donors' samples. The chain has TRBV5-1 and TRBJ1-3; perhaps TRBD1 as D (5 bases). Sequenced sample: PBMCs. The CDR3 reads CASSLLGADGNTIYF. The CDR3, as DNA: TGCGCCAGCAGCTTGCTCGGGGCGGATGGAAACACCATATATTTT.